This T cell receptor (beta chain) is from a study of shared clonotypes between healthy human individuals. The study's findings and limits: In the sorted subsets, rarefaction showed sequencing was incomplete despite large depth. Sharing across four donors was highest in naive CD4 (approximately 5%) and lowest in memory CD8 (roughly 0.4%). The study generally estimated greater richness for naive than memory subsets.

Clones were read by immunoSEQ multiplex PCR, and TCRdb kept only the in-frame ones, dropping some. Of roughly 2 million clones in the sample, 85% to 95% were seen once. The authors divided CD4+ cells into CD45RA+ naive and CD45RA-negative memory subsets. CDR1 is SGHAT, CDR2 FQNNGV, per germline. CDR3 length equals 12 residues. V was shortened by 3 bases and J by 6 bases, with 9 bases between the two germline ends. About this clone: Antigen unknown.

The receptor comes from a young man in good health. Sequenced input: naive CD4+ T cells sorted from blood. Subset of the sample: CD45RA+ positively selected. The V and J genes are TRBV11-2 and TRBJ2-7, with unresolved D. The CDR3 region has the DNA TGTGCCAGCAGCTTTCCCAGTAGCGAGCAGTACTTC. The encoded protein is CASSFPSSEQYF.